The present T cell receptor (beta chain) was sequenced within a study of T cell responses to AZD1222 COVID-19 vaccine. Trimming pared 7 bases from V and 4 bases from J, leaving 5 bases between. The CDR3 has 11 amino acids. Germline loops: CDR1 LGHNT, CDR2 FRNRAP. Profiled with immunoSEQ multiplex PCR; TCRdb holds only in-frame clones, not every one. The sample lists over 70,000 clones, around three quarters occurring once. V and J are TRBV12-5 and TRBJ2-1; D uncertain. This sequence originates from an adult who received the MenACWY meningococcal vaccine as a control. The sequencing used peripheral blood, collected 28 days after the second dose of the MenACWY control vaccine. CDR3 in amino acids: CASAIYNEQFF. CDR3 bases: TGTGCTAGTGCTATTTACAATGAGCAGTTCTTC.